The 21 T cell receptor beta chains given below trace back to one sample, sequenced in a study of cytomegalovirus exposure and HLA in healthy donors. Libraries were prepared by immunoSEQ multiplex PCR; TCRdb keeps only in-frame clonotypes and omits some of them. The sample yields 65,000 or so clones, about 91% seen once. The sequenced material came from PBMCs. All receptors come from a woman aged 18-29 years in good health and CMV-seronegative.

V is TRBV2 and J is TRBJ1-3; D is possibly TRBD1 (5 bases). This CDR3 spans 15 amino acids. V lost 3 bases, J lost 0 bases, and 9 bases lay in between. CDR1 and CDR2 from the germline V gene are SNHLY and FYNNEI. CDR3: CASSDRAYSGNTIYF. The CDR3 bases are TGTGCCAGCAGTGACAGGGCCTACTCTGGAAACACCATATATTTT.

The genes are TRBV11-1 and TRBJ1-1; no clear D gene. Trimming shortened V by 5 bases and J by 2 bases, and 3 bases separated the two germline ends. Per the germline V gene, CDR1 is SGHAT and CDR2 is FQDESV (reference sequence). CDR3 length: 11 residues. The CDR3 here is CASSLNTEAFF. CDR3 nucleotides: TGTGCCAGCAGCCTCAACACTGAAGCTTTCTTT.

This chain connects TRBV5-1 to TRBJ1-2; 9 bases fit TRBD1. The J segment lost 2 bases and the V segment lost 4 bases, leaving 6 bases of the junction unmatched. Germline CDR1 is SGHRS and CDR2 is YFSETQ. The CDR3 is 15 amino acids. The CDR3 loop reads CASSSRTGANYGYTF. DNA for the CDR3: TGCGCCAGCAGCAGCCGGACAGGGGCGAACTATGGCTACACCTTC.

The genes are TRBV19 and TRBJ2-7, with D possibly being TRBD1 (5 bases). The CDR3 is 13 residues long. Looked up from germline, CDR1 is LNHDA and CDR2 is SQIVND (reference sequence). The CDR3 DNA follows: TGTGCAAGCAAGGGGCATAGCTCCTACGAGCAGTACTTC. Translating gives CASKGHSSYEQYF.

The CDR3 bases are TGTGCCAGCTCACCGCGCGGGACAGGGGCCGTCGGGGAGCTGTTTTTT. It specifies CASSPRGTGAVGELFF. The chain carries TRBV18 and TRBJ2-2; 10 nucleotides match TRBD1. J gave up 7 bases and V 3 bases, and 8 bases lay outside the gene matches. The length of the CDR3 is 16 residues. From germline, CDR1 is KGHSH and CDR2 LQKENI.

CDR3 DNA sequence: TGTGCCAGCAGCGCTGGGGGCGGAAGGGGCACAGATACGCAGTATTTT. This codes for CASSAGGGRGTDTQYF. The chain uses TRBV9 and TRBJ2-3; D perhaps matches TRBD1 (6 bases). The length of the CDR3 is 16 residues. V lost 3 bases to trimming and J lost 1 base, with 15 bases between them. Germline-derived CDR1 and CDR2 are SGDLS and YYNGEE. Full variable domain (remainder filled in from reference TRBV9 and TRBJ2-3): DSGVTQTPKHLITATGQRVTLRCSPRSGDLSVYWYQQSLDQGLQFLIQYYNGEERAKGNILERFSAQQFPDLHSELNLSSLELGDSALYFCASSAGGGRGTDTQYFGPGTRLTVL.

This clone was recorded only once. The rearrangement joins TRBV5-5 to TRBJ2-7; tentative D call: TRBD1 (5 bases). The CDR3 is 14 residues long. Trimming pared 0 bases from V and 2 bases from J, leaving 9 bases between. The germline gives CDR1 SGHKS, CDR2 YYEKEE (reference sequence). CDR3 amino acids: CASSLGQGPYEQYF. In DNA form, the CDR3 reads TGTGCCAGCAGCTTGGGGCAGGGCCCCTACGAGCAGTACTTC.

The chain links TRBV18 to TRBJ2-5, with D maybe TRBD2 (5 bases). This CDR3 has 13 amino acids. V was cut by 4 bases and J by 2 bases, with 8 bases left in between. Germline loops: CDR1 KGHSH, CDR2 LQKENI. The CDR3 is CASSLVAQETQYF. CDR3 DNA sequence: TGTGCCAGCTCACTTGTAGCGCAAGAGACCCAGTACTTC.

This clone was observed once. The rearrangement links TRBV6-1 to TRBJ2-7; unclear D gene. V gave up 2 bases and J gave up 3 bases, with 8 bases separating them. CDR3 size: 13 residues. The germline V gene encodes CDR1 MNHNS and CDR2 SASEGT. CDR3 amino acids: CASSETIHYEQYF. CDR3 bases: TGTGCCAGCAGTGAAACTATTCACTACGAGCAGTACTTC.

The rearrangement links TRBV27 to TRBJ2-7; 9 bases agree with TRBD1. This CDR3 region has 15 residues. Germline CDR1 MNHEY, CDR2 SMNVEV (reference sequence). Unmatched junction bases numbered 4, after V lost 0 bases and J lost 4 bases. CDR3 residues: CASSLSTGGLYEQYF. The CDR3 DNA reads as TGTGCCAGCAGTTTATCCACAGGGGGCTTGTACGAGCAGTACTTC.

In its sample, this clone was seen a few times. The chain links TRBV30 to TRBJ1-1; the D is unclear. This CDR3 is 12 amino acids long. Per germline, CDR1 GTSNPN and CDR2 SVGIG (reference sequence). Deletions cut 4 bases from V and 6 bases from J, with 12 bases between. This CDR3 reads CAWTGDEAEAFF. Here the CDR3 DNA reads TGTGCCTGGACGGGTGATGAAGCTGAAGCTTTCTTT.

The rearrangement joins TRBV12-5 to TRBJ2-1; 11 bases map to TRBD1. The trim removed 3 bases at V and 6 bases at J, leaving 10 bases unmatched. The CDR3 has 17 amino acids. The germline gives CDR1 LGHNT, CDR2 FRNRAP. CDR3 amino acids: CASGFGFGQGAGNEQFF. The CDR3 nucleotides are TGTGCTAGTGGTTTCGGATTCGGACAGGGGGCGGGCAATGAGCAGTTCTTC.

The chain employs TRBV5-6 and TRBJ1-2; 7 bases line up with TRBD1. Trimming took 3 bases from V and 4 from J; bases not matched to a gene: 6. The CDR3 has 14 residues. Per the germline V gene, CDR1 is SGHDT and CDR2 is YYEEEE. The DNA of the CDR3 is TGTGCCAGCAGCTACGACAGGGCCTCCTATGGCTACACCTTC. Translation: CASSYDRASYGYTF.

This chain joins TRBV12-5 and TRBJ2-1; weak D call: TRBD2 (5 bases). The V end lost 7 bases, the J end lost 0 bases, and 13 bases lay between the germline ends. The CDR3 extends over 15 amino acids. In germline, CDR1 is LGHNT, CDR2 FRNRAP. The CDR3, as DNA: TGTGCTAGTGCCTTGAGGGATAGCTCCTACAATGAGCAGTTCTTC. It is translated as CASALRDSSYNEQFF.

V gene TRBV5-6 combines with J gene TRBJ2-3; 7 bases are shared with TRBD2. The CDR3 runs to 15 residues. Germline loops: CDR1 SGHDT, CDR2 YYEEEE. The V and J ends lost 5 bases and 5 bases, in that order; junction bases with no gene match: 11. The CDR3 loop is CASSMGRGVGDTQYF. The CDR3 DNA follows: TGTGCCAGCAGTATGGGACGGGGGGTCGGAGATACGCAGTATTTT.

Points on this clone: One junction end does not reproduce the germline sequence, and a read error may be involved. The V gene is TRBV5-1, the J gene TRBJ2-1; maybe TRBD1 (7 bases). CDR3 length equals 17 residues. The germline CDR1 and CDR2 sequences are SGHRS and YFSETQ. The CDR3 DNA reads TGCGCCAGCAGCTTGGTTGGCGGGACCAGGGGGTCCAATGAGCAGCTCTTC. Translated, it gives CASSLVGGTRGSNEQLF.

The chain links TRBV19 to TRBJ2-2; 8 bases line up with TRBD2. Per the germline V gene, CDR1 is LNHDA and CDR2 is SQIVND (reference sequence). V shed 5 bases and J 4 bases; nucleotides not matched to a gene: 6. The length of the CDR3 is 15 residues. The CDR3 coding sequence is TGTGCCAGTAGTTTCACCGGGGGGGCCACCGGGGAGCTGTTTTTT. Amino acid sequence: CASSFTGGATGELFF.

The CDR3 DNA follows: TGTGCCAGCAGCTTAACACAGGGATGGTATGGCTACACCTTC. Translation gives CASSLTQGWYGYTF. The J gene is TRBJ1-2, the V gene TRBV7-9; D perhaps matches TRBD1 (6 bases). This CDR3 region has 14 residues. The germline V gene encodes CDR1 SEHNR and CDR2 FQNEAQ (reference sequence). V was shortened by 2 bases and J by 5 bases, with 12 bases between the two germline ends.

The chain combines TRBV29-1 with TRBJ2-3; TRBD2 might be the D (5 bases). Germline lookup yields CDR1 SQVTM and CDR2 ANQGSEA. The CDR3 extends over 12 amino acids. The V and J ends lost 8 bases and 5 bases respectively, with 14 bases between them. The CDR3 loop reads CSLTPGGDTQYF. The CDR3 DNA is TGCAGCCTCACCCCAGGAGGAGATACGCAGTATTTT.

DNA for the CDR3: TGTGCCAGCAGCCAAGATGGGACAGCGACCCGAGAAGGCTACACCTTC. Protein: CASSQDGTATREGYTF. The genes are TRBV14 and TRBJ1-2, with 7 bases matching TRBD1. V lost 0 bases and J lost 8; bases outside the gene matches: 12. This CDR3 spans 16 amino acids. Germline V gene sequence: CDR1 SGHDN, CDR2 FVKESK.

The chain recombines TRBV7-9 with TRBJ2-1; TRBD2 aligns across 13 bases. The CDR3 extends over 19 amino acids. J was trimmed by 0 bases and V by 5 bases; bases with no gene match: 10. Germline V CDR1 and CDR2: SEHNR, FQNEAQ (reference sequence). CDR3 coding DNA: TGTGCCAGCAGCCATCAAAAAGGGACTAGCGGGATCTCCTACAATGAGCAGTTCTTC. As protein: CASSHQKGTSGISYNEQFF.